This TCR beta chain was profiled in a study of blood T cells in healthy people across ages. This CDR3 is built from 13 residues. CDR1 MDHEN and CDR2 SYDVKM come from the germline V gene. Together with a sample-barcoded 5' primer, a J-beta primer mix was included in a second PCR lasting roughly 6 to 12 cycles. TCRdb ran MiXCR on the 5' RACE reads and lists one entry per CDR3 protein. The sample lists 600,000 or so distinct CDR3 sequences; 25% to 30% were seen once. A word on this clonotype: A read error may account for a junction end that differs from germline.

The clonotype was recovered from a woman at least 80 years old in good health. The material sequenced was blood. The V gene is TRBV28, the J gene TRBJ1-2, with no clear D. The CDR3 nucleotides are TGCGCCAGCATCGCGGGTCCTAACTATGGCTACACCTTC. It encodes CASIAGPNYGYTF.